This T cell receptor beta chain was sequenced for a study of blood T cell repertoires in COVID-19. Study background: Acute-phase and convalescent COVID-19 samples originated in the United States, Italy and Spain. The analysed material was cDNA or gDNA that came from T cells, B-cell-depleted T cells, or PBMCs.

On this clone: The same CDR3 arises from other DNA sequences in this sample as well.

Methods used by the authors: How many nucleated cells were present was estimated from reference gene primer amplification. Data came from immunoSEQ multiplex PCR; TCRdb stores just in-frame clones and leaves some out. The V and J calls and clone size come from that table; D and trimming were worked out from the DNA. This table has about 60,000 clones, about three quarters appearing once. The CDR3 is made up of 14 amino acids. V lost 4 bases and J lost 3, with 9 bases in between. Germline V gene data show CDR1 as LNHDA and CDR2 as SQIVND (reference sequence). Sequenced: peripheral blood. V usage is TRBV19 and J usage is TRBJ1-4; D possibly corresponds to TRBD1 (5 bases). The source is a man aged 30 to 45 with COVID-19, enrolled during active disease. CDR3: CASSTRQSNEKLFF. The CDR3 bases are TGTGCCAGTAGTACCAGACAGTCTAATGAAAAACTGTTTTTT.